The 10 T cell receptor beta chains listed next were all sequenced from one sample in a study of blood T cell repertoires in COVID-19. TCRdb's table, derived via immunoSEQ multiplex PCR, lists solely in-frame clones and lacks some. The repertoire holds about 260,000 clones, with roughly 88% as singletons. The sample taken for sequencing was peripheral blood. The receptors shown here come from a woman in her seventies with COVID-19, enrolled during active disease.

This chain joins TRBV24-1 and TRBJ2-7, with TRBD1 as a possible D gene (6 bases). Germline CDR1 reads KGHDR; CDR2 reads SFDVKD. This CDR3 has 14 amino acids. The V and J ends lost 3 bases and 4 bases respectively, with 12 bases between them. The CDR3 sequence: CATSDGGRPYEQYF. CDR3 coding DNA: TGTGCCACCAGTGATGGGGGCCGTCCGTACGAGCAGTACTTC.

This chain links TRBV6-6 with TRBJ2-6; D might be TRBD2 (6 bases). Trimming removed 8 bases at V and 2 bases at J, with 13 bases between. The CDR3 is 15 amino acids. Germline-derived CDR1 and CDR2 are MNHNY and SVGAGI (reference sequence). In DNA form, the CDR3 reads TGTGCCAGCGCTGGGGGGTACGCTGGGGCCAACGTCCTGACTTTC. It codes for CASAGGYAGANVLTF.

The rearrangement joins TRBV30 to TRBJ1-5; D possibly corresponds to TRBD1 (5 bases). Trimming left V 3 bases short and J 0 bases short, with 12 bases between. Germline values: CDR1 GTSNPN, CDR2 SVGIG (reference sequence). The CDR3 runs to 15 residues. This CDR3 is CAWRGGGNSNQPQHF. In DNA form, the CDR3 reads TGTGCCTGGAGGGGGGGAGGGAATAGCAATCAGCCCCAGCATTTT.

The chain carries TRBV10-3 and TRBJ2-3; 12 bases fit TRBD2. Trimming removed 4 bases from V and 4 bases from J; junction bases left unmatched: 6. Germline V gives CDR1 ENHRY, CDR2 SYGVKD. The CDR3 spans 16 residues. The CDR3 spells CAISGLAGVGADTQYF. The DNA of the CDR3 is TGTGCCATCAGTGGACTAGCGGGAGTGGGTGCAGATACGCAGTATTTT.

The chain combines TRBV7-9 with TRBJ1-1; 9 bases match TRBD1. The trim removed 5 bases at V and 0 bases at J, leaving 13 bases unmatched. The CDR3 consists of 18 residues. CDR1 is SEHNR, CDR2 FQNEAQ, per germline (reference sequence). Here the CDR3 DNA reads TGTGCCAGCAGCGCAGACAGGGGGGGACTACGCTTGAACACTGAAGCTTTCTTT. This sequence encodes CASSADRGGLRLNTEAFF.

This clone was recorded a few times. This chain links TRBV10-1 with TRBJ2-3; 10 nucleotides match TRBD2. CDR3 size: 16 residues. Trimming at V came to 6 bases and at J to 2 bases, leaving 8 bases not matched to a gene. Germline loops: CDR1 WNHNN, CDR2 SYGVQD (reference sequence). The CDR3 here is CASRARTSGITDTQYF. The CDR3 region has the DNA TGCGCCAGCAGGGCCCGAACTAGCGGGATCACAGATACGCAGTATTTT.

The chain joins TRBV9 to TRBJ1-5, with D tentatively TRBD1 (6 bases). CDR1 and CDR2 (germline): SGDLS, YYNGEE. The CDR3 spans 14 residues. V lost 4 bases to trimming and J lost 7 bases, with 15 bases between them. CDR3 protein: CASSYTGSGQPQHF. CDR3 nucleotides: TGTGCCAGCAGCTATACAGGGTCCGGCCAGCCCCAGCATTTT.

This clone was counted a single time. The chain employs TRBV7-9 and TRBJ2-7, with 7 nucleotides matching TRBD1. CDR1 and CDR2 (germline): SEHNR, FQNEAQ (reference sequence). This CDR3 is built from 15 residues. Trimming cost V 1 base and J 2 bases; bases outside gene matches: 5. Here the CDR3 reads CASSLGGTETYEQYF. CDR3 DNA: TGTGCCAGCAGCTTAGGGGGGACAGAGACCTACGAGCAGTACTTC.

V usage is TRBV28 and J usage is TRBJ2-1; the match to TRBD2 covers 9 bases. J was trimmed by 3 bases and V by 3 bases; bases with no gene match: 9. Germline assignment: CDR1 MDHEN and CDR2 SYDVKM. The CDR3 has 17 residues. Here the CDR3 reads CASSFSSSGTVYNEQFF. The CDR3 DNA follows: TGTGCCAGCAGTTTTTCCTCTAGCGGGACAGTCTACAATGAGCAGTTCTTC.

The chain uses TRBV7-3 and TRBJ1-2, with 8 bases identical to TRBD1. The trim removed 5 bases at V and 7 bases at J, leaving 6 bases unmatched. Germline V gene data show CDR1 as SGHTA and CDR2 as FQGTGA. This CDR3 has 13 amino acids. CDR3 region: CASSPGQESGYTF. The DNA for the CDR3 is TGTGCCAGCAGCCCGGGACAGGAGAGTGGCTACACCTTC.